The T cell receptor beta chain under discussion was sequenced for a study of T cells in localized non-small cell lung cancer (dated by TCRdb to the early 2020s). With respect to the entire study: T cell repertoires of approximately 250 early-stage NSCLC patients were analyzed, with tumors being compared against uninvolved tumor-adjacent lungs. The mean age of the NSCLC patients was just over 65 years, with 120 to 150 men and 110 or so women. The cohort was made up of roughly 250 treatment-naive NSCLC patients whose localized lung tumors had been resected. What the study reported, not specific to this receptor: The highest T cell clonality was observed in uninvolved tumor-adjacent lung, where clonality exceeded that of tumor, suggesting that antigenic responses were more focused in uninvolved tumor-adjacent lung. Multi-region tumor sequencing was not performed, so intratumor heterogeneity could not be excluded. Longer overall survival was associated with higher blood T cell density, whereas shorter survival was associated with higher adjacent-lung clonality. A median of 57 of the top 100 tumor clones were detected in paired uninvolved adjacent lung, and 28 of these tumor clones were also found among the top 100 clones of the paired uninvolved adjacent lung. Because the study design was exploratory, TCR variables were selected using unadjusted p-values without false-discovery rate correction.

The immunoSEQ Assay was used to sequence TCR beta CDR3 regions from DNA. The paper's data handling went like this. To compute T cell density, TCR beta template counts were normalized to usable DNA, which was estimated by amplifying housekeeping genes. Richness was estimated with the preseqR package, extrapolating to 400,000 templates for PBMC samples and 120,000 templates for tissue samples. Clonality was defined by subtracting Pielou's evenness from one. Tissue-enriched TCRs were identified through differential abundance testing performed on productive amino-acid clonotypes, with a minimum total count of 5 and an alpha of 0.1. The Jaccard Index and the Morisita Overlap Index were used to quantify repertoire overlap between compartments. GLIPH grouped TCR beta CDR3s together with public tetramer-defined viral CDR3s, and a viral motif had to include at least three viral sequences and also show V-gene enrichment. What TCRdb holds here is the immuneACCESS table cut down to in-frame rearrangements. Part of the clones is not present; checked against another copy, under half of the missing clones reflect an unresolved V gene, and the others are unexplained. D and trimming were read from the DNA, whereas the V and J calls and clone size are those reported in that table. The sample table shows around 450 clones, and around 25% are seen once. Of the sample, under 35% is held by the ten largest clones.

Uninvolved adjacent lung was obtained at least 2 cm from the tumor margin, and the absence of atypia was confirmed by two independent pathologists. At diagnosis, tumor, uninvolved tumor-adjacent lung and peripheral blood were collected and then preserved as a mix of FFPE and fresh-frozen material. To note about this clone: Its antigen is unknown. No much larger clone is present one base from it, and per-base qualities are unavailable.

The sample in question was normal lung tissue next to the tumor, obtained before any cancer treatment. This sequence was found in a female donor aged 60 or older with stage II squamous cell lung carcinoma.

The DNA sequence is as follows: TGTGCCTGCCGTAACGGGGTGAACACTGAAGCTTTCTTT. This yields the protein CACRNGVNTEAFF. The chain is assembled from TRBV19 and TRBJ1-1, with the D gene not clear enough to name. Per the germline V gene (reference sequence), LNHDA is the CDR1 and SQIVND is the CDR2. V and J lose 11 bases and 0 bases, and a span of 13 bases separates them. The CDR3 holds 13 amino acids from the cysteine to the phenylalanine. Only the CDR3 DNA stays, 39 bases, in frame from base 1.